This TCR beta chain was documented in a study of T-cell memory formation after mild COVID-19. General observations from the study: CD8+ contracting clones occupied EMRA, while CD4+ ones occupied mainly CM and EM. Certain responding clones were present in pre-infection memory, suggesting participation of cross-reactive memory. Clones that got smaller from day 15 to 85 had even CD4/CD8, while clones growing later tipped toward CD4+.

MiXCR, run by TCRdb on the 5' RACE reads, gives a single entry per CDR3 protein. The repertoire holds approximately 340,000 distinct CDR3 sequences, with approximately 15% as singletons. The sample holds a few counts of this clonotype. Its antigen is as yet unknown. Trimming removed 6 bases from V and 4 bases from J; junction bases left unmatched: 3. Germline V lookup: CDR1 SQVTM, CDR2 ANQGSEA. CDR3 length: 11 residues. The chain employs TRBV29-1 and TRBJ2-7; 7 positions agree with TRBD2. The sequenced material came from PBMCs or a T cell subset sorted from them (not recorded which). This TCR derives from a man younger than 30 who had mild COVID-19 (a few samples of this study predate the infection). Cell type and time point are not known. This CDR3 reads CSVRGLYEQYF. The CDR3 region has the DNA TGCAGCGTGAGGGGACTATACGAGCAGTACTTC.